This T cell receptor beta chain was documented in a study of cytomegalovirus exposure and HLA in healthy donors. Libraries were prepared by immunoSEQ multiplex PCR; TCRdb keeps only in-frame clonotypes and omits some of them. Of some 200,000 clones listed, about 86% are singletons. The germline V gene encodes CDR1 MNHEY and CDR2 SVGAGI. The length of the CDR3 is 15 residues. V was clipped by 5 bases and J by 6 bases; unmatched bases: 9. The sequencing sample was made of PBMCs. The chain recombines TRBV6-5 with TRBJ1-5; 8 nucleotides match TRBD1. This receptor was taken from a woman under 30 in good health and CMV-seropositive. CDR3 in DNA: TGTGCCAGCAGTCTAGGACAGGGAGACGGTCAGCCCCAGCATTTT. Translating gives CASSLGQGDGQPQHF.